One sample yielded the 16 T cell receptor beta chains listed below, sequenced in a study of cytomegalovirus exposure and HLA in healthy donors. Produced via immunoSEQ multiplex PCR; TCRdb's table is partial and in-frame only. The data contain 110,000 or so clones, about 85% of them singletons. The sequencing sample was made of PBMCs. The receptors were sampled from a woman under 30 in good health and CMV-seronegative.

The V gene is TRBV4-1, the J gene TRBJ1-3; 7 bases align to TRBD1. The J segment lost 3 bases and the V segment lost 2 bases, leaving 10 bases of the junction unmatched. The germline V gene encodes CDR1 MGHRA and CDR2 YSYEKL. CDR3 length equals 17 residues. CDR3 nucleotide sequence: TGCGCCAGCAGCCAACGACAGGGCCTAGGTTTTGGAAACACCATATATTTT. It translates to CASSQRQGLGFGNTIYF.

This chain joins TRBV6-1 and TRBJ2-5; 12 bases agree with TRBD2. CDR3 length equals 18 residues. Germline CDR1 is MNHNS and CDR2 is SASEGT. The ends lost 3 bases at V and 4 bases at J; junction bases unmatched: 12. CDR3 in DNA: TGTGCCAGCAGTGAGTCTACTAGCGGGGGGCCGCTACGAGAGACCCAGTACTTC. Its protein product is CASSESTSGGPLRETQYF.

V is TRBV9 and J is TRBJ1-2, with D unclear. The CDR3 covers 12 residues. With 0 bases removed from V and 4 bases from J, the gap between germline ends came to 4 bases. Germline loops: CDR1 SGDLS, CDR2 YYNGEE. This CDR3 is CASSVGLYGYTF. The CDR3 region has the DNA TGTGCCAGCAGCGTAGGACTCTATGGCTACACCTTC.

In this sample, this clone turned up once. The rearrangement joins TRBV11-2 to TRBJ1-4; a possible D gene is TRBD1 (5 bases). This CDR3 contains 16 residues. The V gene's germline CDR1 is SGHAT and CDR2 FQNNGV. V lost 1 base to trimming and J lost 5 bases, with 14 bases between them. CDR3 sequence reads: CASSLAPDRENEKLFF. Here the CDR3 DNA reads TGTGCCAGCAGCTTAGCCCCTGACAGAGAGAATGAAAAACTGTTTTTT.

The CDR3 sequence: CASSLLGQGLNSPLHF. The CDR3 DNA follows: TGTGCCAGTAGTCTCCTCGGACAGGGACTAAATTCACCCCTCCACTTT. The rearrangement links TRBV19 to TRBJ1-6, with TRBD1 identical over 8 bases. Trimming at V came to 5 bases and at J to 7 bases, leaving 10 bases not matched to a gene. CDR3 size: 16 residues. The germline V gene encodes CDR1 LNHDA and CDR2 SQIVND (reference sequence).

The chain joins TRBV6-1 to TRBJ2-2, with 7 bases lining up with TRBD2. There are 14 residues in the CDR3. Germline V CDR1 and CDR2: MNHNS, SASEGT. V lost 7 bases to trimming and J lost 5 bases; unmatched junction nucleotides: 7. CDR3 in amino acids: CASNGGGSTGELFF. CDR3 in DNA: TGTGCCAGCAATGGGGGGGGGTCAACCGGGGAGCTGTTTTTT.

V and J are TRBV25-1 and TRBJ1-3; no firm D call. CDR3 length: 15 amino acids. V gave up 3 bases and J gave up 2 bases, with 11 bases separating them. Per the germline V gene, CDR1 is MGHDK and CDR2 is SYGVNS. Here the CDR3 reads CASSEAQSPGNTIYF. CDR3 DNA sequence: TGTGCCAGCAGTGAGGCACAGTCTCCTGGAAACACCATATATTTT.

This sequence joins TRBV19 and TRBJ1-2; TRBD1 aligns across 9 bases. Germline CDR1 and CDR2: LNHDA and SQIVND (reference sequence). The CDR3 is made up of 15 amino acids. The V and J ends lost 5 bases and 1 base, in that order; junction bases with no gene match: 5. Written as DNA, the CDR3 is TGTGCCAGTAGTCCCGGGACAGGGAGTAACTATGGCTACACCTTC. The encoded protein is CASSPGTGSNYGYTF.

This clone was recorded once. The CDR3 sequence: CASSLNPSRHETQYF. CDR3 DNA: TGTGCCAGCAGCTTAAACCCCTCCAGGCATGAGACCCAGTACTTC. This rearrangement joins TRBV7-9 to TRBJ2-5; D call uncertain. Germline V gene sequence: CDR1 SEHNR, CDR2 FQNEAQ (reference sequence). This CDR3 has 15 residues. V gave up 2 bases and J gave up 5 bases, with 15 bases separating them.

The chain carries TRBV5-1 and TRBJ1-1; the match to TRBD1 covers 7 bases. The V gene's germline CDR1 is SGHRS and CDR2 YFSETQ. Trimming cost V 4 bases and J 2 bases; bases outside gene matches: 5. This CDR3 has 14 amino acids. The CDR3 DNA reads as TGCGCCAGCAGCCCCCAAGGGGGCAACACTGAAGCTTTCTTT. Its protein is CASSPQGGNTEAFF.

The rearrangement joins TRBV5-1 to TRBJ2-3, with a tentative D call TRBD1 (6 bases). The CDR3 length is 11 residues. The germline V gene encodes CDR1 SGHRS and CDR2 YFSETQ. V dropped 3 bases and J dropped 9 bases, with 8 bases sitting between them. The CDR3 DNA is TGCGCCAGCAGCTCGGACAGAACGCAGTATTTT. Its protein product is CASSSDRTQYF.

This clone was seen a single time. The CDR3 coding sequence is TGTGCCAGCAGTAAGACAGGGTCTGGGGCCAACGTCCTGACTTTC. Its protein is CASSKTGSGANVLTF. The chain couples TRBV28 to TRBJ2-6, with TRBD1 matching 7 bases. Germline V gene lookup returns CDR1 MDHEN and CDR2 SYDVKM. The CDR3 runs to 15 residues. V shed 5 bases and J 1 base; nucleotides not matched to a gene: 2.

The chain couples TRBV29-1 to TRBJ2-1, with 7 bases matching TRBD2. CDR1 is SQVTM, CDR2 ANQGSEA, per germline. Unmatched junction bases numbered 9, after V lost 5 bases and J lost 5 bases. The CDR3 is 14 amino acids. In nucleotides, the CDR3 is TGCAGCGTTTTACGGGGGGTAACCCACAATGAGCAGTTCTTC. Its protein is CSVLRGVTHNEQFF.

The chain combines TRBV4-1 with TRBJ1-2; D is unresolved. This CDR3 region has 15 residues. Germline loops: CDR1 MGHRA, CDR2 YSYEKL. Trimming stripped 0 bases from V and 2 bases from J, with 10 bases between. The CDR3 DNA reads TGCGCCAGCAGCCAAGATCCGGGTACAAACTATGGCTACACCTTC. Its protein is CASSQDPGTNYGYTF.

V gene TRBV30 combines with J gene TRBJ2-1; D is possibly TRBD2 (5 bases). CDR1 and CDR2 from the germline V gene are GTSNPN and SVGIG (reference sequence). Trimming shortened V by 2 bases and J by 6 bases, and 8 bases separated the two germline ends. The CDR3 is made up of 12 amino acids. CDR3 residues: CAWSTGLNEQFF. CDR3 in DNA: TGTGCCTGGAGTACTGGACTCAATGAGCAGTTCTTC.

V usage is TRBV12-5 and J usage is TRBJ1-1, with D perhaps TRBD1 (6 bases). V was shortened by 6 bases and J by 0 bases, with 20 bases between the two germline ends. This CDR3 is 17 amino acids long. Germline-derived CDR1 and CDR2 are LGHNT and FRNRAP. The CDR3 loop is CASGNRPPGVLNTEAFF. CDR3 nucleotide sequence: TGTGCTAGTGGGAATCGCCCGCCAGGGGTCCTGAACACTGAAGCTTTCTTT.